The rows below give T cell receptor beta chains drawn from one sample of a study of blood T cell repertoires in COVID-19. TCRdb's table, derived via immunoSEQ multiplex PCR, lists solely in-frame clones and lacks some. The sample yields fewer than 200,000 clones, about 80% seen once. Sequences were obtained from peripheral blood. Every receptor here comes from a man aged 65 to 85 with active or convalescent COVID-19. The CDR3 runs from the conserved cysteine through the conserved F or W. Fields, in order: clone size, V gene, J gene, D gene, CDR3 DNA, CDR3 protein. A D gene is named only where the DNA matches it firmly. Part of the rows lack a size; the others show once, few, many or a class for expanded clones.

>NA|TRBV18|TRBJ2-7|NA
TGTGCCAGCTCACCCCGGGGACATCCCGCTGAAGAGCAGTACTTC
CASSPRGHPAEEQYF
>NA|TRBV3-1/TRBV3-2|TRBJ2-1|TRBD1
TGTGCCAGCAGGCATCAGGGGGACAGGGAAAAAGCATACAATGAGCAGTTCTTC
CASRHQGDREKAYNEQFF
>NA|TRBV5-4|TRBJ2-1|TRBD2
TGTGCCAGCAGCTTGGGGACTAGCGGGGGCTACAATGAGCAGTTCTTC
CASSLGTSGGYNEQFF
>NA|TRBV7-2|TRBJ1-2|NA
TGTGCCAGCAGCCCCTTAGGTAGTTCGCAGGGTGGCTATGGCTACACCTTC
CASSPLGSSQGGYGYTF
>NA|TRBV19|TRBJ2-2|NA
TGTGCCAGTAGTAACCCAGGGGACAACACCGGGGAGCTGTTTTTT
CASSNPGDNTGELFF
>NA|TRBV29-1|TRBJ2-3|NA
TGCAGCGTTGAAGTCCGGGGAGATACGCAGTATTTT
CSVEVRGDTQYF
>NA|TRBV9|TRBJ1-3|NA
TGTGCCAGCAGCGTAGGCCGGTCCTCTGGAAACACCATATATTTT
CASSVGRSSGNTIYF
>NA|TRBV6-2/TRBV6-3|TRBJ2-1|TRBD2
TGTGCCAGCAGTAGTCCGACTAGCCGGGCTTACAATGAGCAGTTCTTC
CASSSPTSRAYNEQFF
>NA|TRBV19|TRBJ2-4|NA
TGTGCCAGTAGTATCGGTAGGAGACAAAACATTCAGTACTTC
CASSIGRRQNIQYF
>NA|TRBV7-9|TRBJ1-4|NA
TGTGCCAGCAGCTTAGGTTACAGTTCGGCAGGTGAAAAACTGTTTTTT
CASSLGYSSAGEKLFF
>NA|TRBV29-1|TRBJ2-3|NA
TGCAGCGTTGACGGTCAGGGGACAGATACGCAGTATTTT
CSVDGQGTDTQYF
>NA|TRBV2|TRBJ2-7|NA
TGTGCCAGCAGCGGGGACATCCTGACCCACGAGCAGTACTTC
CASSGDILTHEQYF
>NA|TRBV5-5|TRBJ1-5|NA
TGTGCCAGCAGCCTCCGGGACTCGGACGGGCCCCAGCATTTT
CASSLRDSDGPQHF
>NA|TRBV28|TRBJ2-7|NA
TGTGCCAGCAGCCAGGCCCCCGAGCAGTACTTC
CASSQAPEQYF
>NA|TRBV7-2|TRBJ1-1|NA
TGTGCCAGCAGCCAACAGGGTGGTTTGAACACTGAAGCTTTCTTT
CASSQQGGLNTEAFF
>NA|TRBV5-4|TRBJ1-1|NA
TGTGCCAGCAGCTTGGGGGCCGGGGGGGTAGTTGAAGCTTTCTTT
CASSLGAGGVVEAFF
>once|TRBV15|TRBJ1-1|NA
TGTGCCACAGCGATTCGAGGGGGTCGGAGTACTGAAGCTTTCTTT
CATAIRGGRSTEAFF
>NA|TRBV5-1|TRBJ2-7|TRBD1
TGCGCCAGCAGCCGCGTACCCGGGACAGGGGACTCCTACGAGCAGTACTTC
CASSRVPGTGDSYEQYF
>NA|TRBV28|TRBJ2-5|NA
TGTGCCAGCAGAAGAGTACCCCGAGGCCCCCAAGAGACCCAGTACTTC
CASRRVPRGPQETQYF
>NA|TRBV15|TRBJ1-1|NA
TGTGCCACCAGCAGAAAATTCCAGGGGACTGAAGCTTTCTTT
CATSRKFQGTEAFF
>NA|TRBV5-6|TRBJ2-2|NA
TGTGCCAGCAGCTTGCGGCCAGGGGAAACCGGGGAGCTGTTTTTT
CASSLRPGETGELFF
>NA|TRBV5-1|TRBJ2-5|NA
TGCGCCAGCAGCTTTGGTCCGGGAGAGACCCAGTACTTC
CASSFGPGETQYF
>NA|TRBV6-5|TRBJ1-6|TRBD1
TGTGCCAGCAGTTATCACGGGACAGGGGAAAATTCACCCCTCCACTTT
CASSYHGTGENSPLHF
>NA|TRBV14|TRBJ2-1|TRBD2
TGTGCCAGCAGCCAGGGACTAGCGGGGAATAATGAGCAGTTCTTC
CASSQGLAGNNEQFF
>once|TRBV6-2/TRBV6-3|TRBJ1-4|NA
TGTGCCAGCAGTTACTCCGGTGGAGCAACTAATGAAAAACTGTTTTTT
CASSYSGGATNEKLFF
>NA|TRBV9|TRBJ1-4|NA
TGTGCCAGCAGCGTAGGCAACAGGGCGGAAAAACTGTTTTTT
CASSVGNRAEKLFF
>NA|TRBV6-2/TRBV6-3|TRBJ1-1|TRBD1
TGTGCCAGCAGCTATCGGGACAGGGACACTGAAGCTTTCTTT
CASSYRDRDTEAFF
>NA|TRBV3-1/TRBV3-2|TRBJ2-2|TRBD2
TGTGCCAGCAGCCAAGAGGGAGTACTAGCGGGAGCCACCGGGGAGCTGTTTTTT
CASSQEGVLAGATGELFF
>few|TRBV5-1|TRBJ2-3|TRBD1
TGCGCCAGCAGCATGCGACAGGGTGCAGATACGCAGTATTTT
CASSMRQGADTQYF
>once|TRBV27|TRBJ1-1|NA
TGTGCCAGCAGTCTGGGGCCGAACACTGAAGCTTTCTTT
CASSLGPNTEAFF
>NA|TRBV2|TRBJ1-1|NA
TGTGCCAGCAGTGTAGGCAGGCCAGAGAACACTGAAGCTTTCTTT
CASSVGRPENTEAFF
>NA|TRBV4-1|TRBJ2-1|NA
TGCGCCAGCTCCCCGGTAGCCGGAGACAATGAGCAGTTCTTC
CASSPVAGDNEQFF
>NA|TRBV27|TRBJ1-2|NA
TGTGCCAGCACGGACAGAAATAACTATGGCTACACCTTC
CASTDRNNYGYTF
>NA|TRBV27|TRBJ2-1|TRBD2
TGTGCCAGCAGTTTAGGACTAGCGGGAGGGAACTACAATGAGCAGTTCTTC
CASSLGLAGGNYNEQFF
>NA|TRBV28|TRBJ1-5|NA
TGTGCCAGCAGTTTGGGCAGGGGTGGGAGCAATCAGCCCCAGCATTTT
CASSLGRGGSNQPQHF
>NA|TRBV2|TRBJ2-5|NA
TGTGCCAGCAGTGGGCAGGGAGAGACCCAGTACTTC
CASSGQGETQYF
>NA|TRBV7-9|TRBJ2-7|TRBD2
TGTGCCAGCAGCCGTGCGGGAGGCTACGAGCAGTACTTC
CASSRAGGYEQYF
>once|TRBV12-3/TRBV12-4|TRBJ1-2|TRBD1
TGTGCCAGCAGTTTAGGGGGACAGGGCGGCTACACCTTC
CASSLGGQGGYTF
>NA|TRBV7-8|TRBJ2-5|NA
TGTGCCAGCAGCTTAGTGATCGGGAGGGGGCGAGAGACCCAGTACTTC
CASSLVIGRGRETQYF
>NA|TRBV19|TRBJ1-5|NA
TGTGCCAGTAGGAAGACTACCGGGACAACTAAAAGTCAGCCCCAGCATTTT
CASRKTTGTTKSQPQHF
>NA|TRBV19|TRBJ1-1|NA
TGTGCCAGTAGTATAGATCGAGGGGGGGCGAACACTGAAGCTTTCTTT
CASSIDRGGANTEAFF
>NA|TRBV4-3|TRBJ2-3|TRBD2
TGCGCCAGCAGCCAGTCAATAAGCGGGGGGGCAGATACGCAGTATTTT
CASSQSISGGADTQYF
>NA|TRBV6-2/TRBV6-3|TRBJ1-2|TRBD1
TGTGCCAGCAGTTACTCGACGTTAGGGACAGGGAGAGGCTACACCTTC
CASSYSTLGTGRGYTF
>NA|TRBV7-8|TRBJ1-1|NA
TGTGCCAGCACTCAGGGGTTCTCTGAAGCTTTCTTT
CASTQGFSEAFF
>NA|TRBV4-3|TRBJ2-3|NA
TGCGCCAGCAGCCAAGATGGACGGGGGACAGATACGCAGTATTTT
CASSQDGRGTDTQYF
>NA|TRBV18|TRBJ1-1|NA
TGTGCCAGCTCACCACCCCCAGGCGAAGCTTTCTTT
CASSPPPGEAFF